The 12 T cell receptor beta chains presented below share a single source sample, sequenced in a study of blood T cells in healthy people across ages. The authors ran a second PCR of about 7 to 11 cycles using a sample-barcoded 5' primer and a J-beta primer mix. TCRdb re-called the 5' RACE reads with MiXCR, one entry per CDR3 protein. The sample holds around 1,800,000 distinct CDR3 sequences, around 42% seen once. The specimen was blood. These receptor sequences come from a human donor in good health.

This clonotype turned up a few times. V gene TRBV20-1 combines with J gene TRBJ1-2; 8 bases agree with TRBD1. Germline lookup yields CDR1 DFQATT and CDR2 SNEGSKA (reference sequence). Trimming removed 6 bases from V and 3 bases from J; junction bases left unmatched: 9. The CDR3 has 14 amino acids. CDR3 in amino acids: CSAIRTGSDYGYTF. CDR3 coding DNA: TGCAGTGCCATAAGGACAGGGTCAGACTATGGCTACACCTTC.

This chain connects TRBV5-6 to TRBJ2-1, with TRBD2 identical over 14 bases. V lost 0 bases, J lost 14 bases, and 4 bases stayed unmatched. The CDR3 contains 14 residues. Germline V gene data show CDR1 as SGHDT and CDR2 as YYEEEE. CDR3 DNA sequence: TGTGCCAGCAGCTTGGCGACTAGCGGGGGGGAAGAGTTCTTC. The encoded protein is CASSLATSGGEEFF.

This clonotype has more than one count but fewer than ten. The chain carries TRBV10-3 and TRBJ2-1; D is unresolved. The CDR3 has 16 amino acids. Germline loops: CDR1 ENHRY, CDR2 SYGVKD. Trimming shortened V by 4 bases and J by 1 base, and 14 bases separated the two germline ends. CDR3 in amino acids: CAISGDSKGSYNEQFF. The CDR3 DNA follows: TGTGCCATCAGTGGGGATTCCAAAGGGTCCTACAATGAGCAGTTCTTC.

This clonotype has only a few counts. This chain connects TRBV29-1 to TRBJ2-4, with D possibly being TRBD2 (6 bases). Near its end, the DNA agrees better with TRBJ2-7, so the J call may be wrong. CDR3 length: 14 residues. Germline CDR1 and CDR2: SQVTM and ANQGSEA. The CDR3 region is CSVAPTRAGDEQYF. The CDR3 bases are TGCAGCGTCGCTCCGACTAGAGCTGGCGACGAGCAGTACTTC.

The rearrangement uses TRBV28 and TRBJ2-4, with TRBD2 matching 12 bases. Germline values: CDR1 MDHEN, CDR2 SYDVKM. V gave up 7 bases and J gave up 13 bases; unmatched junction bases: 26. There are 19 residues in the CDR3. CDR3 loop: CASTVGGTTSGGQYNEQYF. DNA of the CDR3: TGTGCCAGCACCGTAGGGGGCACGACTAGCGGGGGCCAATACAATGAGCAGTACTTC.

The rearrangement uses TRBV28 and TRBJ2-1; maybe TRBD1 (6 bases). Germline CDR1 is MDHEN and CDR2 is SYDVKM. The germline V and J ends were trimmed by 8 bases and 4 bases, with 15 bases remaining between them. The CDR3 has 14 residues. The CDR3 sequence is CASEQGGVYNEQFF. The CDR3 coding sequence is TGTGCCAGCGAACAGGGTGGGGTTTACAATGAGCAGTTCTTC.

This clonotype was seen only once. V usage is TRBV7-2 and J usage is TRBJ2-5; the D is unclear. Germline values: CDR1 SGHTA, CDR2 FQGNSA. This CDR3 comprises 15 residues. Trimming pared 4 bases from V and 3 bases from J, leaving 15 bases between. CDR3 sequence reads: CASSSKWGSKETQYF. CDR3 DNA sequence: TGTGCCAGCAGCTCAAAGTGGGGTTCAAAAGAGACCCAGTACTTC.

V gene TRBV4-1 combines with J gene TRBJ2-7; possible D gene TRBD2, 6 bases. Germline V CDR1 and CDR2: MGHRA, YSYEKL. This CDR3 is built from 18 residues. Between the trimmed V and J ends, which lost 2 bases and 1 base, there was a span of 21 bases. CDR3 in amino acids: CASSQMGLYRRDSYEQYF. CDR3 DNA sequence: TGCGCCAGCAGCCAAATGGGACTCTACCGGAGGGATTCCTACGAGCAGTACTTC.

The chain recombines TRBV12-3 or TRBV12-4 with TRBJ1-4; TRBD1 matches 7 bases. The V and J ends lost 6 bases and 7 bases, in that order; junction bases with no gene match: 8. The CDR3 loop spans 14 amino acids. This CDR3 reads CASRATGSGEKLFF. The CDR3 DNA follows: TGTGCCAGCAGGGCGACAGGGTCAGGTGAAAAACTGTTTTTT.

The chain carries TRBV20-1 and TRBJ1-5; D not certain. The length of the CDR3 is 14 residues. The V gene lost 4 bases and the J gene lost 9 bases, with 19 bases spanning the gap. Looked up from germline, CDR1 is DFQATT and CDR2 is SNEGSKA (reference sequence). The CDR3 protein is CSANSGVNDRPQHF. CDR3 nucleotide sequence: TGCAGTGCTAATTCAGGAGTCAATGATCGGCCCCAGCATTTT.

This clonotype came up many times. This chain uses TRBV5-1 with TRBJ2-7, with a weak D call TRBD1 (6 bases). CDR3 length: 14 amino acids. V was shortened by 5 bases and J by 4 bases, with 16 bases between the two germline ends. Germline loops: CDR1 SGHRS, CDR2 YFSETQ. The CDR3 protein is CASSEQGPPYEQYF. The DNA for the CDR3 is TGCGCCAGCAGTGAACAGGGACCTCCGTACGAGCAGTACTTC.

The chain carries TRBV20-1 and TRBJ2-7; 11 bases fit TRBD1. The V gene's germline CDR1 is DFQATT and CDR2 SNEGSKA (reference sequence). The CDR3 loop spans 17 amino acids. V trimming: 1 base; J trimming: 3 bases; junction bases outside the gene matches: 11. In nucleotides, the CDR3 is TGCAGTGCTAGAGGGCCGGCGGGACAGGGGGTAAGCTACGAGCAGTACTTC. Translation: CSARGPAGQGVSYEQYF.